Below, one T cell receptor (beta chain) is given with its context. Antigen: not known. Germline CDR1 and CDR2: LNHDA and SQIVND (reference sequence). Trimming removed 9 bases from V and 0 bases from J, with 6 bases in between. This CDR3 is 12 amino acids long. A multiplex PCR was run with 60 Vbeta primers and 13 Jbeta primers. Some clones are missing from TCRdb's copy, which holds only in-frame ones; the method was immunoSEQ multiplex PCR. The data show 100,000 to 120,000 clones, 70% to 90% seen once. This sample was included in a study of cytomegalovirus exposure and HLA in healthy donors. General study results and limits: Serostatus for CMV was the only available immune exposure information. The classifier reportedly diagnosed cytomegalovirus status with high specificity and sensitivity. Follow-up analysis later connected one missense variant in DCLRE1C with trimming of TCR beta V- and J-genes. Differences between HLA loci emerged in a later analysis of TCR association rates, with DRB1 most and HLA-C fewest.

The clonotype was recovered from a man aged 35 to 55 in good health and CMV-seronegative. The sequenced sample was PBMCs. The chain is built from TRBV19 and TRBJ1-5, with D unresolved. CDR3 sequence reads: CASRDSNQPQHF. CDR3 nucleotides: TGTGCCAGCCGAGATAGCAATCAGCCCCAGCATTTT.